This T cell receptor (beta chain) was sequenced in a study of cytomegalovirus exposure and HLA in healthy donors. V was clipped by 6 bases and J by 8 bases, with 13 bases between them. Germline V gene data show CDR1 as DFQATT and CDR2 as SNEGSKA (reference sequence). CDR3 length equals 11 residues. With 60 Vbeta and 13 Jbeta primers, the PCR was carried out. TCRdb keeps only in-frame clones here, not all; method: immunoSEQ multiplex PCR. The repertoire holds 200,000 to 250,000 clones, with approximately 88% as singletons. This TCR was sampled from a boy aged 2 to 10 in good health and CMV-seronegative. The chain couples TRBV20-1 to TRBJ1-2; no clear D gene. The specimen was PBMCs. The CDR3 DNA reads TGCAGTGCCCCACTGGGAGGGGGCTACACCTTC. It encodes CSAPLGGGYTF.